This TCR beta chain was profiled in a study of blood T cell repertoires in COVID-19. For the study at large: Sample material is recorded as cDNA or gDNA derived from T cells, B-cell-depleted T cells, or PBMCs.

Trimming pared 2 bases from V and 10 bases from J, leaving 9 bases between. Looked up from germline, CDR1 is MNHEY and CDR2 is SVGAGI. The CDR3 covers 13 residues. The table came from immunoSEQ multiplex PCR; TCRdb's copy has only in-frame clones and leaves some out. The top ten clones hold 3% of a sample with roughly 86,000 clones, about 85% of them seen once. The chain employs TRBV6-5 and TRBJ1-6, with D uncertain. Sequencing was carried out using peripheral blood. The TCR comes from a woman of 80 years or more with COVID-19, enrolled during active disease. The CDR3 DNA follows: TGTGCCAGCAGTTACAATGCCGAGTCACCCCTCCACTTT. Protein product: CASSYNAESPLHF.